A single sample is the source of the 20 T cell receptor beta chains below, sequenced in a study of T cell responses to AZD1222 COVID-19 vaccine (dated by TCRdb to 2020 to 2023). This specimen's time point label, per the study, means: baseline before first vaccination. Libraries were made using the immunoSEQ multiplex PCR assay. TCRdb stores this immuneACCESS table with in-frame sequences only. Part of the clones is absent; in the studies checked, under half of the shortfall reflects unresolved V genes, and no reason is known for the rest. The sample table records about 84,000 clones; about 85% of these occur just once. The ten top clones hold about 1.6% of the sample. The sequenced sample was peripheral blood, obtained on day 0 of AZD1222 vaccination. Every receptor here comes from an adult in good health.

The chain uses TRBV2 and TRBJ1-5; D gene ambiguous. The germline gives CDR1 SNHLY, CDR2 FYNNEI. This CDR3 spans 14 amino acids. V was clipped by 8 bases and J by 2 bases, with 13 bases between them. CDR3 sequence: CASRSNGGNQPQHF. The CDR3 DNA sequence: TGTGCCAGCCGGAGTAATGGGGGCAATCAGCCCCAGCATTTT.

V gene TRBV15 combines with J gene TRBJ2-2, with 7 nucleotides matching TRBD2. This CDR3 comprises 16 residues. CDR1 and CDR2 from the germline V gene are LNHNV and YYDKDF (reference sequence). V was pared by 1 base and J by 7 bases, with 9 bases of the junction left unmatched. CDR3 sequence reads: CATSRAWEGPGGELFF. The CDR3 region has the DNA TGTGCCACCAGCAGAGCGTGGGAGGGCCCGGGCGGGGAGCTGTTTTTT.

J is TRBJ2-7 and V is TRBV28; the D gene is possibly TRBD1 (6 bases). The length of the CDR3 is 15 residues. Germline V gene data show CDR1 as MDHEN and CDR2 as SYDVKM. Between the trimmed V and J ends, which lost 2 bases and 2 bases, there was a span of 13 bases. The CDR3 region is CASSLKGQGTYEQYF. The CDR3 DNA reads as TGTGCCAGCAGTTTAAAAGGCCAGGGGACCTACGAGCAGTACTTC.

The V and J genes are TRBV19 and TRBJ2-3; 9 bases map to TRBD2. In germline, CDR1 is LNHDA, CDR2 SQIVND (reference sequence). J lost 0 bases, V lost 4 bases, and 5 bases had no gene match. The CDR3 covers 16 residues. CDR3 amino acids: CASSRTTSGSTDTQYF. For the CDR3, the DNA is TGTGCCAGTAGTAGGACGACTAGCGGAAGCACAGATACGCAGTATTTT.

The chain has TRBV7-2 and TRBJ2-7; 8 bases agree with TRBD2. The trim removed 0 bases at V and 4 bases at J, leaving 8 bases unmatched. The CDR3 contains 16 residues. The germline gives CDR1 SGHTA, CDR2 FQGNSA. The CDR3 coding sequence is TGTGCCAGCAGCTTAGCGGTTGATAGCGGGGTTTACGAGCAGTACTTC. Amino acid sequence: CASSLAVDSGVYEQYF.

The chain links TRBV28 to TRBJ1-2; 8 nucleotides match TRBD1. CDR1 and CDR2 (germline): MDHEN, SYDVKM. V was pared by 6 bases and J by 8 bases, with 23 bases of the junction left unmatched. The CDR3 is 18 residues long. CDR3 loop: CASSPSVRSRGRLEGYTF. The CDR3 nucleotides read TGTGCCAGCAGCCCCTCGGTACGATCCAGGGGGCGCCTAGAGGGCTACACCTTC.

The chain employs TRBV12-3 or TRBV12-4 and TRBJ2-1; D is perhaps TRBD2 (6 bases). This CDR3 contains 12 residues. Deletions cut 6 bases from V and 8 bases from J, with 11 bases between. The CDR3 loop is CASSPTSYEQFF. The DNA for the CDR3 is TGTGCCAGCAGCCCAACTAGCTATGAGCAGTTCTTC.

A single count supports this clone. The chain uses TRBV24-1 and TRBJ2-1; 8 bases align to TRBD2. V gave up 6 bases and J gave up 4 bases; unmatched junction bases: 4. Germline CDR1 reads KGHDR; CDR2 reads SFDVKD. CDR3 size: 14 residues. The CDR3 bases are TGTGCCACCAGTTCCAGCGGGGGATACAATGAGCAGTTCTTC. Its protein product is CATSSSGGYNEQFF.

This clone came up once. This sequence joins TRBV19 and TRBJ1-1, with D possibly being TRBD1 (6 bases). Trimming cost V 7 bases and J 3 bases, with 18 bases left between them. The CDR3 loop spans 15 amino acids. Germline V lookup: CDR1 LNHDA, CDR2 SQIVND (reference sequence). The CDR3 sequence is CASNARGREYTEAFF. CDR3 coding DNA: TGTGCCAGTAACGCTCGGGGGCGGGAGTACACTGAAGCTTTCTTT.

This clone was recorded once. V gene TRBV5-1 combines with J gene TRBJ2-2, with 9 bases fitting TRBD1. CDR3 size: 15 residues. V shed 4 bases and J 7 bases; nucleotides not matched to a gene: 8. Per germline, CDR1 SGHRS and CDR2 YFSETQ. This CDR3 reads CASSEGTGWIGELFF. The CDR3 nucleotides read TGCGCCAGCAGCGAAGGGACAGGGTGGATCGGGGAGCTGTTTTTT.

The genes are TRBV6-1 and TRBJ2-1, with D unclear. CDR3 length: 15 amino acids. Per the germline V gene, CDR1 is MNHNS and CDR2 is SASEGT. The germline V and J ends were trimmed by 3 bases and 1 base, with 10 bases remaining between them. The CDR3 DNA sequence: TGTGCCAGCAGTGAGTCCGGGCTATCCTACAATGAGCAGTTCTTC. This codes for CASSESGLSYNEQFF.

The V call is TRBV19, the J call TRBJ2-1; D may match TRBD1 or TRBD2 (5 bases each). V lost 5 bases to trimming and J lost 7 bases, with 21 bases between them. The CDR3 runs to 16 residues. The germline V gene encodes CDR1 LNHDA and CDR2 SQIVND (reference sequence). The CDR3 protein is CASSVPPGTGPNEQFF. The CDR3 nucleotides read TGTGCCAGTAGTGTACCCCCAGGGACGGGGCCAAATGAGCAGTTCTTC.

The chain links TRBV24-1 to TRBJ1-1; maybe TRBD1 (6 bases). Germline CDR1 is KGHDR and CDR2 is SFDVKD. The CDR3 spans 16 residues. Trimming left V 3 bases short and J 1 base short, with 14 bases between. CDR3 region: CATSDMTGRPNTEAFF. CDR3 nucleotide sequence: TGTGCCACCAGTGATATGACAGGCCGGCCGAACACTGAAGCTTTCTTT.

The chain carries TRBV2 and TRBJ1-1, with D possibly matching TRBD1 (5 bases). The CDR3 extends over 16 amino acids. Germline V gives CDR1 SNHLY, CDR2 FYNNEI. Trimming cost V 7 bases and J 1 base, with 19 bases left between them. The DNA of the CDR3 is TGTGCCAGCACCCGGGGACTTCCCTTGGAGAACACTGAAGCTTTCTTT. Translated: CASTRGLPLENTEAFF. Looking up the rest from reference TRBV2 and TRBJ1-1 gives the full variable domain: EPEVTQTPSHQVTQMGQEVILRCVPISNHLYFYWYRQILGQKVEFLVSFYNNEISEKSEIFDDQFSVERPDGSNFTLKIRSTKLEDSAMYFCASTRGLPLENTEAFFGQGTRLTVV.

The gene calls are TRBV6-6 and TRBJ2-7; unclear D gene. CDR1 and CDR2 from the germline V gene are MNHNY and SVGAGI (reference sequence). The CDR3 contains 12 residues. V was trimmed by 5 bases and J by 5 bases, leaving 10 bases between them. CDR3 protein: CASSQNMDEQYF. CDR3 DNA sequence: TGTGCCAGCAGTCAGAACATGGACGAGCAGTACTTC.

The chain has TRBV6-5 and TRBJ1-4; no clear D gene. V lost 10 bases and J lost 4, with 16 bases in between. In germline, CDR1 is MNHEY, CDR2 SVGAGI. CDR3 length equals 14 residues. The CDR3 DNA reads TGTGCCACCAAACCGGGTTTCGATAATGAAAAACTGTTTTTT. Its translation is CATKPGFDNEKLFF.

This clone was found once. Other DNA sequences in this sample translate to the same CDR3. The rearrangement joins TRBV18 to TRBJ2-5, with a weak D call TRBD2 (6 bases). CDR1 and CDR2 (germline): KGHSH, LQKENI. CDR3 size: 12 residues. V lost 3 bases and J lost 4, with 6 bases in between. CDR3 amino acids: CASSPGGETQYF. The CDR3 DNA follows: TGTGCCAGCTCACCGGGGGGAGAGACCCAGTACTTC.

The gene calls are TRBV9 and TRBJ1-6, with D hard to call. The length of the CDR3 is 16 residues. V lost 3 bases and J 7 bases, leaving 17 bases between the germline ends. The germline V gene encodes CDR1 SGDLS and CDR2 YYNGEE. The CDR3: CASSGVSEEPNSPLHF. The CDR3 DNA reads TGTGCCAGCAGCGGGGTCTCGGAGGAACCCAATTCACCCCTCCACTTT. The full variable domain, completed using reference TRBV9 and TRBJ1-6, is DSGVTQTPKHLITATGQRVTLRCSPRSGDLSVYWYQQSLDQGLQFLIQYYNGEERAKGNILERFSAQQFPDLHSELNLSSLELGDSALYFCASSGVSEEPNSPLHFGNGTRLTVT.

The rearrangement links TRBV7-9 to TRBJ2-7; TRBD2 matches at 8 bases. CDR3 size: 15 residues. The junction had 9 bases not matched to a gene; V was cut back by 5 bases and J by 3 bases. Per germline, CDR1 SEHNR and CDR2 FQNEAQ (reference sequence). CDR3 protein: CASSLGGEALYEQYF. CDR3 coding DNA: TGTGCCAGCAGCCTCGGGGGGGAGGCCCTCTACGAGCAGTACTTC.

The chain employs TRBV4-2 and TRBJ1-4; D not resolved. The germline CDR1 and CDR2 sequences are LGHNA and YNFKEQ. CDR3 length equals 15 residues. Trimming pared 1 base from V and 0 bases from J, leaving 6 bases between. Here the CDR3 DNA reads TGTGCCAGCAGCCAAGCGTCGGCAACTAATGAAAAACTGTTTTTT. Translated, it gives CASSQASATNEKLFF.